This record looks at one TCR beta chain sequence and its context. No antigen is known for it. The study ran its PCR with 60 Vbeta and 13 Jbeta primers. Method: immunoSEQ multiplex PCR; TCRdb's copy keeps in-frame clones and lacks some. The sample holds approximately 190,000 clones, 70% to 85% seen once. The sample belongs to a study of cytomegalovirus exposure and HLA in healthy donors. Study context: Out of about 360 genotyped donors, roughly 80% belonged to the Caucasian-associated ancestry cluster.

The CDR3 covers 11 residues. The V gene lost 4 bases and the J gene lost 1 base, with 3 bases spanning the gap. Per germline, CDR1 SGDLS and CDR2 YYNGEE. Study-level findings and limits: TCR beta V- and J-gene trimming, according to a later analysis, was linked to a missense DCLRE1C variant. Rarity held for most TCR sequences, but there were some public TCRs that occurred in many donors.

The chain couples TRBV9 to TRBJ2-7; D remains ambiguous. Sequencing was performed on PBMCs. The sequence came from a boy between 2 and 10 years old in good health and CMV-seronegative. CDR3 loop: CASSPSYEQYF. DNA for the CDR3: TGTGCCAGCAGCCCGTCCTACGAGCAGTACTTC. The whole variable domain, filled in from reference TRBV9 and TRBJ2-7, reads DSGVTQTPKHLITATGQRVTLRCSPRSGDLSVYWYQQSLDQGLQFLIQYYNGEERAKGNILERFSAQQFPDLHSELNLSSLELGDSALYFCASSPSYEQYFGPGTRLTVT.